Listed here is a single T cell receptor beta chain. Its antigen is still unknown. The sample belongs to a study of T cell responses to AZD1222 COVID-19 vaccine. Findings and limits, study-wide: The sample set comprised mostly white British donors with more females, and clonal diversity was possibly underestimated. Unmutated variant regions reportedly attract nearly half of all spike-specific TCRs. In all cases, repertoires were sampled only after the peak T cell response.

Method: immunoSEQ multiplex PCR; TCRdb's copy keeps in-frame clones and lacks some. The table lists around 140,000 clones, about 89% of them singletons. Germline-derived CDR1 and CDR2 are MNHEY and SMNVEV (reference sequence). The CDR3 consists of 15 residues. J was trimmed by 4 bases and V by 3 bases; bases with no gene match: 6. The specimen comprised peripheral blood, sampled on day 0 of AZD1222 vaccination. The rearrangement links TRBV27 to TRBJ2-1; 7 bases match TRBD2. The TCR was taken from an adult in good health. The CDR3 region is CASSFRGTIYNEQFF. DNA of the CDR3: TGTGCCAGCAGTTTTCGAGGGACTATTTACAATGAGCAGTTCTTC.